A selection of T cell receptor beta chains follows, all from one sample in a study of tumor-infiltrating lymphocytes in primary liver carcinoma. MiXCR, run by TCRdb on the multiplex PCR reads, gives a single entry per CDR3 protein. This table has fewer than 150,000 distinct CDR3 sequences, around two thirds appearing once. Sequenced: liver tumor tissue from sampling region 1. Receptor source: a woman aged 60 to 75 with primary liver carcinoma and hepatitis B virus infection. Both conserved end residues are part of each CDR3. A D gene is named only where the DNA matches it firmly. Where a row states a size, it is once, few, many or the class of an expanded clone; other rows omit it.

J: TRBJ1-1; D: -; V: TRBV6-1; size: many; CDR3: CASSQAGGGYTEAFF; DNA: TGTGCCAGCAGCCAAGCGGGTGGTGGGTACACTGAAGCTTTCTTT
J: TRBJ1-2; D: -; V: TRBV29-1; size: -; CDR3: CSVVLDSTNCGYAF; DNA: TGCAGCGTTGTTTTGGACAGTACTAACTGTGGCTACGCCTTC
J: TRBJ1-2; D: -; V: TRBV4-2; size: many; CDR3: CASSQDRAGERVGYTF; DNA: TGTGCCAGCAGCCAAGATCGCGCAGGGGAGAGGGTCGGCTACACCTTC
J: TRBJ2-3; D: -; V: TRBV11-2; size: -; CDR3: CASSLVGVCLSTDTQYF; DNA: TGTGCCAGCAGCTTAGTCGGGGTATGTCTAAGCACAGATACGCAGTATTTT
J: TRBJ2-7; D: -; V: TRBV6-5; size: -; CDR3: CGSSAAAGRYYEQYF; DNA: TGTGGCAGCAGTGCGGCGGCGGGACGGTACTACGAGCAGTACTTC
J: TRBJ2-2; D: TRBD2; V: TRBV7-3; size: once; CDR3: CASNLLATNTGELFF; DNA: TGTGCCAGCAACTTACTAGCGACGAACACCGGGGAGCTGTTTTTT
J: TRBJ1-1; D: -; V: TRBV5-4; size: -; CDR3: CDSSLVGTEAFF; DNA: TGTGACAGCAGCCTGGTTGGGACTGAAGCTTTCTTT
J: TRBJ2-3; D: TRBD2; V: TRBV7-8; size: many; CDR3: CASSSRLAGHTDTQYF; DNA: TGTGCCAGCAGCTCAAGACTAGCGGGTCATACAGATACGCAGTATTTT
J: TRBJ2-3; D: -; V: TRBV10-3; size: -; CDR3: CAISESTWRSTDTKYF; DNA: TGTGCCATCAGTGAGTCGACTTGGAGGAGCACGGATACGAAGTATTTT
J: TRBJ2-7; D: -; V: TRBV10-3; size: many; CDR3: CAISGSESQANTYEQYF; DNA: TGTGCCATCAGTGGATCCGAATCCCAGGCGAACACCTACGAGCAGTACTTC
J: TRBJ1-2; D: -; V: TRBV11-3; size: -; CDR3: CACSFRASYDYTF; DNA: TGTGCCTGCAGCTTTCGGGCATCCTATGACTACACCTTC
J: TRBJ2-3; D: TRBD1; V: TRBV5-1; size: -; CDR3: CASTLDRGNTDTQYF; DNA: TGCGCCAGCACCCTGGACAGGGGGAACACAGATACGCAGTATTTT
J: TRBJ1-5; D: -; V: TRBV18; size: -; CDR3: CASSPGLDQPQHF; DNA: TGTGCCAGCTCACCAGGGCTGGATCAGCCCCAGCATTTT
J: TRBJ2-7; D: -; V: TRBV28; size: -; CDR3: CASSPPTGRRSYEQYF; DNA: TGTGCCAGCAGTCCCCCGACAGGGAGGAGGTCCTACGAGCAGTACTTC
J: TRBJ2-5; D: -; V: TRBV5-1; size: -; CDR3: CASSLGRRETQYF; DNA: TGCGCCAGCAGCTTGGGGCGACGAGAGACCCAGTACTTC
J: TRBJ2-3; D: TRBD2; V: TRBV28; size: -; CDR3: CARSPPLGIARLATSTDTQYF; DNA: TGTGCCAGAAGTCCGCCTTTGGGGATAGCTCGACTAGCGACTAGCACAGATACGCAGTATTTT
J: TRBJ2-3; D: TRBD2; V: TRBV12-3/TRBV12-4; size: many; CDR3: CASSLTSGNTQYF; DNA: TGTGCCAGCAGTTTGACTAGCGGAAATACGCAGTATTTT
J: TRBJ2-7; D: -; V: TRBV28; size: -; CDR3: CASRASDRAYEQYF; DNA: TGCGCCAGCAGGGCCTCGGACAGAGCCTACGAGCAGTACTTC
J: TRBJ2-2; D: TRBD2; V: TRBV5-1; size: -; CDR3: CARSWSLAGPNMGELLF; DNA: TGCGCCAGAAGCTGGAGCCTAGCGGGACCGAACATGGGGGAGCTGCTTTTT
J: TRBJ2-3; D: TRBD2; V: TRBV7-9; size: -; CDR3: CASTLGTSADTQYF; DNA: TGTGCCAGCACCCTTGGGACTAGCGCAGATACGCAGTATTTT
J: TRBJ2-1; D: -; V: TRBV29-1; size: many; CDR3: CSVAWTRGLEQFF; DNA: TGCAGCGTTGCCTGGACTAGGGGGCTTGAGCAGTTCTTC
J: TRBJ2-3; D: TRBD2; V: TRBV4-2; size: -; CDR3: CVSSRVAGSTDTQYF; DNA: TGTGTCAGCAGCCGAGTAGCGGGATCCACAGATACGCAGTATTTT
J: TRBJ1-3; D: -; V: TRBV12-3/TRBV12-4; size: -; CDR3: CAGSLVRSHSGNTIYF; DNA: TGTGCCGGCAGTTTAGTCAGGAGCCATTCTGGAAACACCATATATTTT